The next 17 T cell receptor beta chains were all read from a single sample in a study of shared clonotypes between healthy human individuals. Measured with immunoSEQ multiplex PCR; TCRdb has only the in-frame clones, and not every one. The sample has about 2.4 million clones, approximately 93% seen once; the top ten hold roughly 0.39%. The sample was naive CD4+ T cells from PBMCs. Subset meaning: CD45RA+ positively selected. The receptors stem from a young man in good health. Some clones in this sample may be carry-over from other donors' samples.

The chain joins TRBV11-2 to TRBJ2-1; D is perhaps TRBD1 or TRBD2 (5 bases each). Germline V lookup: CDR1 SGHAT, CDR2 FQNNGV. The germline V and J ends were trimmed by 6 bases and 6 bases, with 21 bases remaining between them. The CDR3 is made up of 16 amino acids. The CDR3 sequence is CASRNRLGDLFNEQFF. CDR3 sequence (DNA): TGTGCCAGCAGAAATAGATTAGGGGACCTTTTCAATGAGCAGTTCTTC.

V gene TRBV5-4 combines with J gene TRBJ2-7; 10 bases align to TRBD1. The CDR3 totals 14 residues. Germline CDR1 is SGHNT and CDR2 is YYREEE (reference sequence). V lost 4 bases, J lost 4 bases, and 5 bases stayed unmatched. The CDR3 spells CASSAGQGWYEQYF. The CDR3 DNA follows: TGTGCCAGCAGCGCGGGACAGGGGTGGTACGAGCAGTACTTC.

This rearrangement joins TRBV19 to TRBJ2-2, with TRBD1 as a possible D gene (6 bases). The germline V gene encodes CDR1 LNHDA and CDR2 SQIVND (reference sequence). V was shortened by 3 bases and J by 5 bases, with 16 bases between the two germline ends. The CDR3 has 16 residues. This CDR3 is CASSILPLGGTGELFF. In nucleotides, the CDR3 is TGTGCCAGTAGTATTTTGCCCTTAGGGGGAACCGGGGAGCTGTTTTTT.

Only a few counts were recorded for this clone. The gene calls are TRBV28 and TRBJ1-5; D gene unclear. The germline V and J ends were trimmed by 6 bases and 6 bases, with 6 bases remaining between them. This CDR3 region has 11 residues. Germline values: CDR1 MDHEN, CDR2 SYDVKM. CDR3: CASRGSQPQHF. CDR3 sequence (DNA): TGTGCCAGCAGGGGTAGTCAGCCCCAGCATTTT.

The rearrangement links TRBV2 to TRBJ1-3; D possibly corresponds to TRBD1 (5 bases). V shed 9 bases and J shed 7 bases, with 19 bases lying between them. Germline CDR1 and CDR2: SNHLY and FYNNEI. There are 14 residues in the CDR3. The CDR3 DNA sequence: TGTGCCAGTGGCCGAACGACTGGGGGGAACACCATATATTTT. It is translated as CASGRTTGGNTIYF.

The V call is TRBV9, the J call TRBJ2-5, with 10 positions matching TRBD1. V lost 4 bases, J lost 6 bases, and 6 bases stayed unmatched. The germline gives CDR1 SGDLS, CDR2 YYNGEE. This CDR3 region has 14 residues. The CDR3 sequence: CASSTGTGVQTQYF. The CDR3 DNA reads as TGTGCCAGCAGCACTGGGACAGGGGTACAGACCCAGTACTTC.

J is TRBJ2-3 and V is TRBV9; 10 nucleotides align to TRBD1. Looked up from germline, CDR1 is SGDLS and CDR2 is YYNGEE. The trim removed 3 bases at V and 2 bases at J, leaving 3 bases unmatched. This CDR3 contains 15 residues. The CDR3 protein is CASSAGTGATDTQYF. As DNA, the CDR3 is TGTGCCAGCAGCGCCGGGACAGGGGCCACAGATACGCAGTATTTT. The full variable domain, completed using reference TRBV9 and TRBJ2-3, is DSGVTQTPKHLITATGQRVTLRCSPRSGDLSVYWYQQSLDQGLQFLIQYYNGEERAKGNILERFSAQQFPDLHSELNLSSLELGDSALYFCASSAGTGATDTQYFGPGTRLTVL.

The chain recombines TRBV28 with TRBJ2-3; tentatively, D is TRBD2 (5 bases). With 3 bases removed from V and 2 bases from J, the gap between germline ends came to 12 bases. Per germline, CDR1 MDHEN and CDR2 SYDVKM. There are 15 residues in the CDR3. As DNA, the CDR3 is TGTGCCAGCAGTTTGTCAGCGGAGAACACAGATACGCAGTATTTT. Amino acid sequence: CASSLSAENTDTQYF.

V gene TRBV28 combines with J gene TRBJ2-2; D is perhaps TRBD1 (5 bases). The V gene's germline CDR1 is MDHEN and CDR2 SYDVKM. This CDR3 region has 16 residues. Trimming stripped 1 base from V and 0 bases from J, with 9 bases between. CDR3 nucleotides: TGTGCCAGCAGTTTATCCAGGGCCCCGAACACCGGGGAGCTGTTTTTT. This sequence encodes CASSLSRAPNTGELFF. Variable domain in full (rest from reference TRBV28 and TRBJ2-2): DVKVTQSSRYLVKRTGEKVFLECVQDMDHENMFWYRQDPGLGLRLIYFSYDVKMKEKGDIPEGYSVSREKKERFSLILESASTNQTSMYLCASSLSRAPNTGELFFGEGSRLTVL.

This chain uses TRBV10-3 with TRBJ1-4; D remains unclear. V lost 9 bases, J lost 4 bases, and 15 bases lay in between. The CDR3 totals 14 residues. Germline CDR1 ENHRY, CDR2 SYGVKD. The CDR3 nucleotides read TGTGCCATAAAATCACACGGCGATAATGAAAAACTGTTTTTT. It encodes CAIKSHGDNEKLFF.

The rearrangement uses TRBV4-1 and TRBJ1-5, with D maybe TRBD1 (5 bases). This CDR3 contains 17 residues. The germline gives CDR1 MGHRA, CDR2 YSYEKL. The V and J ends lost 3 bases and 3 bases respectively, with 18 bases between them. The CDR3 sequence: CASSHLPRDGPNQPQHF. The DNA for the CDR3 is TGCGCCAGCAGCCATTTACCCAGGGACGGACCCAATCAGCCCCAGCATTTT.

The chain employs TRBV10-3 and TRBJ2-2; 7 bases agree with TRBD2. Germline CDR1 and CDR2: ENHRY and SYGVKD. V was clipped by 11 bases and J by 2 bases; unmatched bases: 14. The CDR3 contains 16 residues. CDR3 region: CAVQVGGGRNTGELFF. CDR3 sequence (DNA): TGTGCCGTACAGGTCGGGGGAGGGAGAAACACCGGGGAGCTGTTTTTT.

This clone has just a few counts. This sample includes further DNA sequences coding for the same CDR3. This chain links TRBV28 with TRBJ1-2; possibly TRBD1 for D (5 bases). This CDR3 is built from 12 residues. V was pared by 3 bases and J by 4 bases, with 6 bases between. Germline CDR1 MDHEN, CDR2 SYDVKM. The CDR3 coding sequence is TGTGCCAGCAGTTTGGGGACCTATGGCTACACCTTC. Its translation is CASSLGTYGYTF.

The V and J genes are TRBV5-1 and TRBJ2-5; TRBD2 matches 9 bases. The length of the CDR3 is 18 residues. Germline V gives CDR1 SGHRS, CDR2 YFSETQ. Trimming removed 0 bases from V and 3 bases from J; junction bases left unmatched: 12. CDR3 residues: CASSLALGLAGLKETQYF. CDR3 nucleotide sequence: TGCGCCAGCAGCTTGGCCCTGGGGCTAGCGGGACTTAAAGAGACCCAGTACTTC.

The chain recombines TRBV4-3 with TRBJ1-5; 7 bases match TRBD1. V lost 0 bases and J lost 1; bases outside the gene matches: 6. There are 17 residues in the CDR3. The germline V gene has CDR1 LGHNA and CDR2 YSLEER. CDR3 coding DNA: TGCGCCAGCAGCCAAGATCGGGGCAGGGGGAGCAATCAGCCCCAGCATTTT. This translates into CASSQDRGRGSNQPQHF.

V gene TRBV2 combines with J gene TRBJ2-1; D remains ambiguous. CDR3 size: 13 residues. V shed 9 bases and J shed 0 bases, with 9 bases lying between them. CDR1 is SNHLY, CDR2 FYNNEI, per germline. Here the CDR3 reads CASLRSSYNEQFF. As DNA, the CDR3 is TGTGCCAGTCTGAGGAGCTCCTACAATGAGCAGTTCTTC.

V is TRBV11-2 and J is TRBJ2-7; D may be TRBD1 (6 bases). The V end lost 2 bases, the J end lost 4 bases, and 15 bases lay between the germline ends. This CDR3 contains 15 residues. The V gene's germline CDR1 is SGHAT and CDR2 FQNNGV. DNA for the CDR3: TGTGCCAGCAGCTTAACGATACCGGGGACATACGAGCAGTACTTC. Encoded protein: CASSLTIPGTYEQYF.